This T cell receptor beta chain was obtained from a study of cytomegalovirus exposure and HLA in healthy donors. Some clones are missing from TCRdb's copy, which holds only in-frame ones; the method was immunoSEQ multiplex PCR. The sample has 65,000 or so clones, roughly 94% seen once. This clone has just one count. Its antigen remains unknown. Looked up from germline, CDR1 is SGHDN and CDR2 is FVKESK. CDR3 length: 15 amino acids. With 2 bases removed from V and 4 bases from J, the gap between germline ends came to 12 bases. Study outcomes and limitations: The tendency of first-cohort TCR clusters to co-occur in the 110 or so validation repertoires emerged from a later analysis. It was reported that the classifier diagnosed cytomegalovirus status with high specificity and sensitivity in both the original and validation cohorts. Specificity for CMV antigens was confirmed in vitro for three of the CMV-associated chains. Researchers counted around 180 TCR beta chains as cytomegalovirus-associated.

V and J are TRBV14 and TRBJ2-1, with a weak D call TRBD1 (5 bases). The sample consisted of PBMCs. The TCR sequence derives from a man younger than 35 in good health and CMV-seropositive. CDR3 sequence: CASSQRWGTYNEQFF. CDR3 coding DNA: TGTGCCAGCAGCCAAAGGTGGGGCACGTACAATGAGCAGTTCTTC.